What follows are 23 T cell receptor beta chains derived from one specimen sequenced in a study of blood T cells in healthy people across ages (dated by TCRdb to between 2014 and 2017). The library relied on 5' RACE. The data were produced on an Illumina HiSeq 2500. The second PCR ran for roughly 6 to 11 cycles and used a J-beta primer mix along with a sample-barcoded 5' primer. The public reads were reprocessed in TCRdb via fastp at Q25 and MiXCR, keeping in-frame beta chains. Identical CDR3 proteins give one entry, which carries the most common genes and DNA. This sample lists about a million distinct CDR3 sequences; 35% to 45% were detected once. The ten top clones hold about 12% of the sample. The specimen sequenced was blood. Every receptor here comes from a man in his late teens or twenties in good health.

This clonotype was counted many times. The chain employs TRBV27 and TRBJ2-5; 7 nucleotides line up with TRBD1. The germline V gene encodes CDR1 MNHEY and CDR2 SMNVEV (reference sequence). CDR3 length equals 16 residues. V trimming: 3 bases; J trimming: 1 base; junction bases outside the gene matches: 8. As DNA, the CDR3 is TGTGCCAGCAGTTTGGTGGTAGGGGACAGCCAAGAGACCCAGTACTTC. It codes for CASSLVVGDSQETQYF.

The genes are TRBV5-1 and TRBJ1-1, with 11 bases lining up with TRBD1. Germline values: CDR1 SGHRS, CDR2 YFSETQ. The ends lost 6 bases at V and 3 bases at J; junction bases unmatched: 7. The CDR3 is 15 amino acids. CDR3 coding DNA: TGCGCCAGCACCTCGGACAGGGGGCAAGACACTGAAGCTTTCTTT. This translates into CASTSDRGQDTEAFF.

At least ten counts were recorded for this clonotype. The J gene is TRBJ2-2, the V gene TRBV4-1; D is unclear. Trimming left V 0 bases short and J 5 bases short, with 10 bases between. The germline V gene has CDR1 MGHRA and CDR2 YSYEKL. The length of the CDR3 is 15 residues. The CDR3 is CASSQDSGSTGELFF. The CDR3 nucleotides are TGCGCCAGCAGCCAAGATTCAGGTTCGACCGGGGAGCTGTTTTTT.

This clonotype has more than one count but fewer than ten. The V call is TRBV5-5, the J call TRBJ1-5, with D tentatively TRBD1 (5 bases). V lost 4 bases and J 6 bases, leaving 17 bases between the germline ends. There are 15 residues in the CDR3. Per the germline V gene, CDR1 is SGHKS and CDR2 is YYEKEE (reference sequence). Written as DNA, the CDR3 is TGTGCCAGCAGCCGCGTTGGGGTGGGGGTTCAGCCCCAGCATTTT. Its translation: CASSRVGVGVQPQHF. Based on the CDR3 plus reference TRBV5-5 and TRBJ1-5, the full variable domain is DAGVTQSPTHLIKTRGQQVTLRCSPISGHKSVSWYQQVLGQGPQFIFQYYEKEERGRGNFPDRFSARQFPNYSSELNVNALLLGDSALYLCASSRVGVGVQPQHFGDGTRLSIL.

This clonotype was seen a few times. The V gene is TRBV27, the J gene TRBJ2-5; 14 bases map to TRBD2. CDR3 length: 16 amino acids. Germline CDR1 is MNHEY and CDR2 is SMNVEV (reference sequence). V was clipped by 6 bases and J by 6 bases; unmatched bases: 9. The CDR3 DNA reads TGTGCCAGCAGCGGACTAGCGGGGGGAATTTTGAAGACCCAGTACTTC. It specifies CASSGLAGGILKTQYF.

The CDR3 is CSASSGAYNEQFF. CDR3 bases: TGCAGTGCTAGTTCGGGGGCTTACAATGAGCAGTTCTTC. This rearrangement joins TRBV20-1 to TRBJ2-1; D might be TRBD1 or TRBD2, each matching 6 bases. The germline V and J ends were trimmed by 3 bases and 4 bases, with 10 bases remaining between them. The CDR3 length is 13 residues. The germline V gene has CDR1 DFQATT and CDR2 SNEGSKA (reference sequence).

The CDR3 protein is CALSKGRGGAHTDTQYF. The CDR3 DNA reads TGTGCTCTAAGTAAGGGCCGTGGCGGGGCCCACACAGATACGCAGTATTTT. The V call is TRBV6-6, the J call TRBJ2-3; D might be TRBD2 (6 bases). Germline V gene lookup returns CDR1 MNHNY and CDR2 SVGAGI (reference sequence). The CDR3 contains 17 residues.

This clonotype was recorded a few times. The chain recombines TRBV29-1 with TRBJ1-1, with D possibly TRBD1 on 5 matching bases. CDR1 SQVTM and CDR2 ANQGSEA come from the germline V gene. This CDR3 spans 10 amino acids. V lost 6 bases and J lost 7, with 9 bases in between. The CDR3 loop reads CSVGTGEAFF. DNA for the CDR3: TGCAGCGTGGGGACGGGTGAAGCTTTCTTT.

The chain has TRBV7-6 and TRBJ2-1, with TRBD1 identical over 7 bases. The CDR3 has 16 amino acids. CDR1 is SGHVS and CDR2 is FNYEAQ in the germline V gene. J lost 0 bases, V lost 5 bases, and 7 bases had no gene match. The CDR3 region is CASSLQGGASYNEQFF. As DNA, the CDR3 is TGTGCCAGCAGCCTCCAAGGGGGCGCCTCCTACAATGAGCAGTTCTTC.

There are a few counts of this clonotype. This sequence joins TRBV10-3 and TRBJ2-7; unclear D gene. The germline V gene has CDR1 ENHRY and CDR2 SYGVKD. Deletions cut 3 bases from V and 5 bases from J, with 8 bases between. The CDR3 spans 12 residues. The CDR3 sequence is CAISEGLNEQYF. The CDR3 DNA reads TGTGCCATCAGTGAAGGCCTCAACGAGCAGTACTTC.

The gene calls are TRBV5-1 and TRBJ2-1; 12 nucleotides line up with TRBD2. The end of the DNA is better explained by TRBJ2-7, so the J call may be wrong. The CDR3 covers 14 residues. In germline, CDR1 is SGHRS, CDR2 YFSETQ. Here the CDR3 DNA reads TGCGCCAGCCGACTAGCGGGGGATTACAATGAGCAGTACTTC. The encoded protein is CASRLAGDYNEQYF.

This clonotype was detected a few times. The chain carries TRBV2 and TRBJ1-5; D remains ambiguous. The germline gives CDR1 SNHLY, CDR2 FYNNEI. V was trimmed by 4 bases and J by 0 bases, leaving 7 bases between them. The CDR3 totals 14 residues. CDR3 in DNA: TGTGCCAGCAGTGTGCAGTATAGCAATCAGCCCCAGCATTTT. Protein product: CASSVQYSNQPQHF.

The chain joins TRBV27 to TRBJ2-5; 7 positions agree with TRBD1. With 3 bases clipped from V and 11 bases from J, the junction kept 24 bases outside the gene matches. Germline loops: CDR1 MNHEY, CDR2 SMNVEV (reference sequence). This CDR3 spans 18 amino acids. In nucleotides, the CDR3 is TGTGCCAGCAGTTTGGGACAGACCTGGGAAAGGGCGGGCAATGAGCAGTACTTC. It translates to CASSLGQTWERAGNEQYF.

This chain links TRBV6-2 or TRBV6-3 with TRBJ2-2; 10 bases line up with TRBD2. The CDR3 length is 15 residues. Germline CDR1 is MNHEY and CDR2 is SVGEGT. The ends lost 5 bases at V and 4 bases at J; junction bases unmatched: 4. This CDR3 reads CASSNSGGFTGELFF. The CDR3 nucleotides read TGTGCCAGCAGTAATAGCGGGGGGTTCACCGGGGAGCTGTTTTTT.

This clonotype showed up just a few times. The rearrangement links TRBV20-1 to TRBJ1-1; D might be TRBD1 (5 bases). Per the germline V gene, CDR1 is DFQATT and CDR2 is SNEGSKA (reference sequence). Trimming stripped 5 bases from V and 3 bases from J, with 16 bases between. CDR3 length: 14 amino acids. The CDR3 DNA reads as TGCAGTGCTCCAGACCCTCAAGGGGACACTGAAGCTTTCTTT. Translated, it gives CSAPDPQGDTEAFF.

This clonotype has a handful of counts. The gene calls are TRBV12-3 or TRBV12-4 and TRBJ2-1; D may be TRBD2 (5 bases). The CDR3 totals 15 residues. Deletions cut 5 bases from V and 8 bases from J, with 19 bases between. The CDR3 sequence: CASSPLGVAVDEQFF. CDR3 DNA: TGTGCCAGCAGTCCCCTCGGGGTAGCCGTCGATGAGCAGTTCTTC.

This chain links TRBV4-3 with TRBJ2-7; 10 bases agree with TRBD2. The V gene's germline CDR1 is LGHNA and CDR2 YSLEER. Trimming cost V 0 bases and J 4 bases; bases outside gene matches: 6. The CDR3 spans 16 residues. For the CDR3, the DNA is TGCGCCAGCAGCCAAGATCTCCTAGCGGGGGCTTACGAGCAGTACTTC. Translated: CASSQDLLAGAYEQYF.

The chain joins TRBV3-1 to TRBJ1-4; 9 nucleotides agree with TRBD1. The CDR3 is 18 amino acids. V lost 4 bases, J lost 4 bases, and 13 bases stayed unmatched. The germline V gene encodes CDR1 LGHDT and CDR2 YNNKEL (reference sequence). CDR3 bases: TGTGCCAGCAGCCGGGACAGGGTTCACCTTCGCGGTAATGAAAAACTGTTTTTT. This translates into CASSRDRVHLRGNEKLFF. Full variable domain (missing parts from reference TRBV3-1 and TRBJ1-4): DTAVSQTPKYLVTQMGNDKSIKCEQNLGHDTMYWYKQDSKKFLKIMFSYNNKELIINETVPNRFSPKSPDKAHLNLHINSLELGDSAVYFCASSRDRVHLRGNEKLFFGSGTQLSVL.

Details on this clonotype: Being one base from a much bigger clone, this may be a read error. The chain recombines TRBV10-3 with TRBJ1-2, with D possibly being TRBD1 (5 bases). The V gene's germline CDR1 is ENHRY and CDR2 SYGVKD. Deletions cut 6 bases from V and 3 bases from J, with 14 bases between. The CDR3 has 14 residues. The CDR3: CAISEGRKYYGYTF. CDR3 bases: TGTGCCATCAGCGAGGGACGGAAATACTATGGCTACACCTTC.

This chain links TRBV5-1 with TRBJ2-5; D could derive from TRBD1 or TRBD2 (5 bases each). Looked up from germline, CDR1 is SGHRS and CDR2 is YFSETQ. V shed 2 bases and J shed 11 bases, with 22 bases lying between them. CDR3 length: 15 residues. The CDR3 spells CASSFQTGTGFSQYF. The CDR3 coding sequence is TGCGCCAGCAGCTTCCAAACCGGGACGGGGTTTTCGCAGTACTTC.

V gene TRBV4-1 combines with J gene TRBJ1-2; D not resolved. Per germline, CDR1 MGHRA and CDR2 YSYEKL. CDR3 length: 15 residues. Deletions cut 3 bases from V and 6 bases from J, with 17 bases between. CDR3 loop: CASSHGDRRWDGYTF. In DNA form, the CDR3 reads TGCGCCAGCAGCCACGGGGATCGGCGATGGGATGGCTACACCTTC.

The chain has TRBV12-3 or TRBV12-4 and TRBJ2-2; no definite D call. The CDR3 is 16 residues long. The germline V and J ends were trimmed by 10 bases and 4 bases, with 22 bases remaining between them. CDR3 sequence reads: CATSTWVAPSTGELFF. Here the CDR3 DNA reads TGTGCCACCTCTACTTGGGTCGCGCCTTCCACCGGGGAGCTGTTTTTT.

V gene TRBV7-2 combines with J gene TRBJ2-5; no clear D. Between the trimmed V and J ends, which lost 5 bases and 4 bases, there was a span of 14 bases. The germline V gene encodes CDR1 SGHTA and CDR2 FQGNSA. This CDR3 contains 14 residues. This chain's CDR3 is CASSETIRVETQYF. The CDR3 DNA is TGTGCCAGCAGCGAAACGATAAGGGTAGAGACCCAGTACTTC.